Each of the 9 T cell receptor beta chains below was sequenced from the same sample in a study of cytomegalovirus exposure and HLA in healthy donors. Primers: 60 Vbeta forward and 13 Jbeta reverse. Sequenced by immunoSEQ multiplex PCR; TCRdb stores in-frame clones only, minus some. The sample includes 200,000 to 250,000 clones, 82% of them seen just once. The material sequenced was PBMCs. Source of these receptors: a middle-aged woman in good health and CMV-seropositive.

The chain links TRBV6-1 to TRBJ2-7; 7 bases are a match to TRBD2. Trimming at V came to 6 bases and at J to 6 bases, leaving 14 bases not matched to a gene. Germline V gene lookup returns CDR1 MNHNS and CDR2 SASEGT. The length of the CDR3 is 15 residues. CDR3 protein: CASSPFASGYREQYF. CDR3 DNA: TGTGCCAGCAGCCCCTTTGCTAGCGGTTATCGCGAGCAGTACTTC.

V and J are TRBV2 and TRBJ2-7, with D possibly being TRBD2 (5 bases). With 7 bases removed from V and 2 bases from J, the gap between germline ends came to 12 bases. The germline V gene has CDR1 SNHLY and CDR2 FYNNEI. The CDR3 runs 13 residues. The chain's CDR3 is CASTREPTYEQYF. Here the CDR3 DNA reads TGTGCCAGCACAAGGGAGCCCACCTACGAGCAGTACTTC.

This clone was recorded a few times. This chain joins TRBV7-9 and TRBJ2-7, with D possibly being TRBD1 (5 bases). The CDR3 runs to 13 residues. V dropped 1 base and J dropped 4 bases, with 8 bases sitting between them. CDR1 is SEHNR and CDR2 is FQNEAQ in the germline V gene (reference sequence). The CDR3 DNA reads as TGTGCCAGCAGCTTAGGGGCAGGGTACGAGCAGTACTTC. It translates to CASSLGAGYEQYF. Using reference TRBV7-9 and TRBJ2-7 for the parts outside the CDR3, the full variable domain is DTGVSQNPRHKITKRGQNVTFRCDPISEHNRLYWYRQTLGQGPEFLTYFQNEAQLEKSRLLSDRFSAERPKGSFSTLEIQRTEQGDSAMYLCASSLGAGYEQYFGPGTRLTVT.

The chain employs TRBV4-3 and TRBJ1-5; D is unclear. CDR3 size: 15 residues. Germline values: CDR1 LGHNA, CDR2 YSLEER. V lost 0 bases and J lost 5, with 11 bases in between. CDR3: CASSQDPRAHQPQHF. The CDR3 nucleotides are TGCGCCAGCAGCCAAGATCCGAGGGCCCATCAGCCCCAGCATTTT.

This chain links TRBV19 with TRBJ2-1, with 7 bases that match TRBD2. Germline-derived CDR1 and CDR2 are LNHDA and SQIVND (reference sequence). The CDR3 extends over 15 amino acids. J was trimmed by 4 bases and V by 7 bases; bases with no gene match: 10. The CDR3 DNA reads as TGTGCCAGTAAAGGGTGGCGGGAGTTTTACAATGAGCAGTTCTTC. It translates to CASKGWREFYNEQFF.

The genes are TRBV29-1 and TRBJ2-7, with 7 positions matching TRBD2. The CDR3 totals 12 residues. V shed 4 bases, J shed 5 bases, and the junction held 5 bases outside the gene matches. Germline V gene sequence: CDR1 SQVTM, CDR2 ANQGSEA. The CDR3 here is CSVARDYDEQYF. The DNA of the CDR3 is TGCAGCGTTGCCAGGGACTACGACGAGCAGTACTTC.

This chain joins TRBV7-3 and TRBJ2-3; D is unresolved. The V gene's germline CDR1 is SGHTA and CDR2 FQGTGA. Trimming shortened V by 2 bases and J by 4 bases, and 4 bases separated the two germline ends. CDR3 length: 12 amino acids. The CDR3 spells CASSLSADTQYF. CDR3 DNA: TGTGCCAGCAGCTTATCTGCAGATACGCAGTATTTT.

This clone was counted a few times. The chain combines TRBV30 with TRBJ1-2; D remains unclear. The CDR3 extends over 13 amino acids. Germline-derived CDR1 and CDR2 are GTSNPN and SVGIG (reference sequence). Trimming shortened V by 4 bases and J by 6 bases, and 15 bases separated the two germline ends. The CDR3 nucleotides read TGTGCCTGGACTGTACGAGGGTCGAATGGCTACACCTTC. Protein: CAWTVRGSNGYTF.

The V and J genes are TRBV7-2 and TRBJ1-5; no definite D call. The V and J ends lost 0 bases and 5 bases respectively, with 5 bases between them. The CDR3 runs to 13 residues. Germline V gene data show CDR1 as SGHTA and CDR2 as FQGNSA. The CDR3 DNA reads TGTGCCAGCAGCTTAGCACTTCATCAGCCCCAGCATTTT. Amino acid sequence: CASSLALHQPQHF. The full variable domain, rest sourced from reference TRBV7-2 and TRBJ1-5, is GAGVSQSPSNKVTEKGKDVELRCDPISGHTALYWYRQSLGQGLEFLIYFQGNSAPDKSGLPSDRFSAERTGGSVSTLTIQRTQQEDSAVYLCASSLALHQPQHFGDGTRLSIL.